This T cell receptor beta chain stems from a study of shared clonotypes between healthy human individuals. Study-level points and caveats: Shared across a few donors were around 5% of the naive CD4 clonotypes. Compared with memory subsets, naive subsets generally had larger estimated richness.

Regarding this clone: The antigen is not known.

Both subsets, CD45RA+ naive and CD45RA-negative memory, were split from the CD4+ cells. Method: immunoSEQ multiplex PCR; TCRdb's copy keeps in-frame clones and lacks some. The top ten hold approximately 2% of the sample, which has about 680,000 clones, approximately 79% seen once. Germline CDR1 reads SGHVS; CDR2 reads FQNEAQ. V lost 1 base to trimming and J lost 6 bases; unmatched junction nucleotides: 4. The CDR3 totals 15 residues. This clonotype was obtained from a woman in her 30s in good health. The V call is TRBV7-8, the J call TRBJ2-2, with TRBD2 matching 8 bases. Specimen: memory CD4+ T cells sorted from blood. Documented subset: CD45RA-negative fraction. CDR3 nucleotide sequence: TGTGCCAGCAGCTTAGGAGTAGCGGGATCCGGGGAGCTGTTTTTT. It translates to CASSLGVAGSGELFF. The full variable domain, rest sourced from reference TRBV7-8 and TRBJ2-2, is GAGVSQSPRYKVAKRGQDVALRCDPISGHVSLFWYQQALGQGPEFLTYFQNEAQLDKSGLPSDRFFAERPEGSVSTLKIQRTQQEDSAVYLCASSLGVAGSGELFFGEGSRLTVL.